Listed below are T cell receptor beta chains from one sample, sequenced in a study of cytomegalovirus exposure and HLA in healthy donors. The repertoire was sequenced with immunoSEQ multiplex PCR; TCRdb's copy has only in-frame clones and lacks some. The sample shows about 150,000 clones, roughly 72% of them seen only once. The sequencing input was PBMCs. These TCRs come from a man aged 30 to 45 in good health and CMV-seronegative. The CDR3 runs from the conserved cysteine through the conserved F or W. A D gene is named only where the DNA matches it firmly. Rows may omit the clone size; those that give it use once, few, many or a size class.

CDR3 length: 14
J gene: TRBJ1-2
clone size: .
V gene: TRBV5-4
D gene: TRBD1
CDR3 DNA: TGTGCCAGCAGCTGGGGGACAGGGGAGAATGGCTACACCTTC
CDR3 protein: CASSWGTGENGYTF

CDR3 length: 16
J gene: TRBJ2-3
clone size: .
V gene: TRBV7-3
D gene: TRBD2
CDR3 DNA: TGTGCCAGCAGCCCTACCTGGCGGGGGGGAACAGATACGCAGTATTTT
CDR3 protein: CASSPTWRGGTDTQYF

CDR3 length: 15
J gene: TRBJ2-3
clone size: .
V gene: TRBV15
D gene: TRBD2
CDR3 DNA: TGTGCCACCAGCCTTAAGCGGGGGAGGGTAGATACGCAGTATTTT
CDR3 protein: CATSLKRGRVDTQYF

CDR3 length: 12
J gene: TRBJ2-7
clone size: .
V gene: TRBV14
D gene: .
CDR3 DNA: TGTGCCAGCAGCGTCTCCCCCTACGAGCAGTACTTC
CDR3 protein: CASSVSPYEQYF

CDR3 length: 14
J gene: TRBJ2-7
clone size: once
V gene: TRBV5-1
D gene: TRBD1
CDR3 DNA: TGCGCCAGCAGCTTGGGGCAGGGGGTCTACGAGCAGTACTTC
CDR3 protein: CASSLGQGVYEQYF

CDR3 length: 14
J gene: TRBJ2-7
clone size: .
V gene: TRBV6-5
D gene: .
CDR3 DNA: TGTGCCAGCAGTTCGTCGTCAGGGCTCGACGAGCAGTACTTC
CDR3 protein: CASSSSSGLDEQYF

CDR3 length: 13
J gene: TRBJ2-1
clone size: few
V gene: TRBV5-4
D gene: TRBD1
CDR3 DNA: TGTGCCAGCAGCTATGGACAGGGAGGAGAGCAGTTCTTC
CDR3 protein: CASSYGQGGEQFF

CDR3 length: 13
J gene: TRBJ2-7
clone size: .
V gene: TRBV6-6
D gene: TRBD2
CDR3 DNA: TGTGCCAGCAGTGTCAGGGAGGGAGGAGAGCAGTACTTC
CDR3 protein: CASSVREGGEQYF

CDR3 length: 12
J gene: TRBJ1-2
clone size: .
V gene: TRBV29-1
D gene: TRBD1
CDR3 DNA: TGCAGCGTCCGTAGGGACAGGGATGGCTACCCCTTC
CDR3 protein: CSVRRDRDGYPF

CDR3 length: 14
J gene: TRBJ2-7
clone size: .
V gene: TRBV5-5
D gene: .
CDR3 DNA: TGTGCCAGCAGCTTGGCACAGGATGCCTACGAGCAGTACTTC
CDR3 protein: CASSLAQDAYEQYF

CDR3 length: 15
J gene: TRBJ1-5
clone size: .
V gene: TRBV28
D gene: TRBD1
CDR3 DNA: TGTGCCAGCAGTTCCGGACAGGGGTGGGGTCAGCCCCAGCATTTT
CDR3 protein: CASSSGQGWGQPQHF

CDR3 length: 15
J gene: TRBJ2-5
clone size: .
V gene: TRBV5-1
D gene: TRBD1
CDR3 DNA: TGCGCCAGCAGTCGTGGACAGGGCTCGGGAGAGACCCAGTACTTC
CDR3 protein: CASSRGQGSGETQYF

CDR3 length: 15
J gene: TRBJ2-7
clone size: .
V gene: TRBV6-5
D gene: TRBD1
CDR3 DNA: TGTGCCAGCAGCTCCGGGACAGACTACTCCTACGAGCAGTACTTC
CDR3 protein: CASSSGTDYSYEQYF

CDR3 length: 14
J gene: TRBJ1-2
clone size: few
V gene: TRBV5-1
D gene: TRBD1
CDR3 DNA: TGCGCCAGCAGCCACGGACAGGGGGCCCATGGCTACACCTTC
CDR3 protein: CASSHGQGAHGYTF

CDR3 length: 16
J gene: TRBJ2-6
clone size: .
V gene: TRBV27
D gene: TRBD1
CDR3 DNA: TGTGCCAGCAGTTTTGAGGGGGCTGCTGGGGCCAACGTCCTGACTTTC
CDR3 protein: CASSFEGAAGANVLTF

CDR3 length: 13
J gene: TRBJ2-2
clone size: .
V gene: TRBV5-1
D gene: .
CDR3 DNA: TGCGCCTTTAGAACAGGGACCACCGGGGAGCTGTTTTTT
CDR3 protein: CAFRTGTTGELFF

CDR3 length: 16
J gene: TRBJ1-3
clone size: .
V gene: TRBV7-9
D gene: TRBD1
CDR3 DNA: TGTGCCAGCAGCGCTCGGGACAGGGGCTCTGGAAACACCATATATTTT
CDR3 protein: CASSARDRGSGNTIYF

CDR3 length: 14
J gene: TRBJ2-3
clone size: .
V gene: TRBV5-6
D gene: .
CDR3 DNA: TGTGCCAGCAGCTTGGGAGGGAGCACAGATACGCAGTATTTT
CDR3 protein: CASSLGGSTDTQYF

CDR3 length: 16
J gene: TRBJ2-7
clone size: .
V gene: TRBV30
D gene: TRBD1
CDR3 DNA: TGTGCCTCACAACAGGGGTGGTCAGGTGGCCTACAAGAGCAGTACTTC
CDR3 protein: CASQQGWSGGLQEQYF

CDR3 length: 15
J gene: TRBJ2-1
clone size: few
V gene: TRBV19
D gene: TRBD1
CDR3 DNA: TGTGCCAGTAGCCGGGACAGTAGCTCCTACAATGAGCAGTTCTTC
CDR3 protein: CASSRDSSSYNEQFF

CDR3 length: 15
J gene: TRBJ2-5
clone size: .
V gene: TRBV19
D gene: TRBD2
CDR3 DNA: TGTGCCAGTAGTATCAGGCGGGGGGAGGGAGAGACCCAGTACTTC
CDR3 protein: CASSIRRGEGETQYF

CDR3 length: 14
J gene: TRBJ1-6
clone size: .
V gene: TRBV10-3
D gene: .
CDR3 DNA: TGTGCCATCAGACCCCCAGGGGAGGGCTCACCCCTCAACTTT
CDR3 protein: CAIRPPGEGSPLNF

CDR3 length: 18
J gene: TRBJ2-6
clone size: .
V gene: TRBV4-2
D gene: .
CDR3 DNA: TGTGCCAGCAGCCAAGATGGAGCGATCAGCTCTGGGGCCAACGTCCTGACTTTC
CDR3 protein: CASSQDGAISSGANVLTF

CDR3 length: 12
J gene: TRBJ1-1
clone size: .
V gene: TRBV29-1
D gene: TRBD1
CDR3 DNA: TGCAGCGTAGGACAGGGGAACACTGAAGCTTTCTTT
CDR3 protein: CSVGQGNTEAFF

CDR3 length: 16
J gene: TRBJ2-7
clone size: .
V gene: TRBV18
D gene: .
CDR3 DNA: TGTGCCAGCTCATTCACAGGCACGCAGCCCTCCTACGAGCAGTACTTC
CDR3 protein: CASSFTGTQPSYEQYF

CDR3 length: 17
J gene: TRBJ2-7
clone size: .
V gene: TRBV28
D gene: .
CDR3 DNA: TGTGCCAGCAGTTTAGGGAACAGGAAGGGCCACTCCTACGAGCAGTACTTC
CDR3 protein: CASSLGNRKGHSYEQYF

CDR3 length: 16
J gene: TRBJ2-3
clone size: .
V gene: TRBV29-1
D gene: .
CDR3 DNA: TGCAGCGTAGTAGGTACAGACACGGGGGACACAGATACGCAGTATTTT
CDR3 protein: CSVVGTDTGDTDTQYF

CDR3 length: 16
J gene: TRBJ2-7
clone size: .
V gene: TRBV28
D gene: TRBD1
CDR3 DNA: TGTGCCAGCAGTTTTAACCTGGGACAGGGGTCCTACGAGCAGTACTTC
CDR3 protein: CASSFNLGQGSYEQYF

CDR3 length: 17
J gene: TRBJ2-3
clone size: .
V gene: TRBV4-2
D gene: .
CDR3 DNA: TGTGCCAGCAGCCAAGAGGCAACGGGGGGCGGGGTAGATACGCAGTATTTT
CDR3 protein: CASSQEATGGGVDTQYF

CDR3 length: 15
J gene: TRBJ1-3
clone size: few
V gene: TRBV7-9
D gene: .
CDR3 DNA: TGTGCCAGCAGCTTAGGCTCTAGAAAAGGAAACACCATATATTTT
CDR3 protein: CASSLGSRKGNTIYF

CDR3 length: 16
J gene: TRBJ2-1
clone size: once
V gene: TRBV7-8
D gene: TRBD2
CDR3 DNA: TGTGCCAGCAGCTTCGCGGGACTAGCGGGGGGAACGATGTCCCTCTTC
CDR3 protein: CASSFAGLAGGTMSLF

CDR3 length: 14
J gene: TRBJ1-2
clone size: .
V gene: TRBV6-1
D gene: .
CDR3 DNA: TGTGCCAGCAGTGAAAGCGGGAGGGTGAGTGGCTACACCTTC
CDR3 protein: CASSESGRVSGYTF

CDR3 length: 17
J gene: TRBJ2-1
clone size: .
V gene: TRBV2
D gene: TRBD2
CDR3 DNA: TGTGCCAGCAAGAATCCGGGACTAGCGGGGGGGAGGAATGAGCAGTTCTTC
CDR3 protein: CASKNPGLAGGRNEQFF

CDR3 length: 16
J gene: TRBJ2-2
clone size: .
V gene: TRBV10-2
D gene: TRBD1
CDR3 DNA: TGCGCCAGCAGTGCAACCGGGACAGGGGAGACCGGGGAGCTGTTTTTT
CDR3 protein: CASSATGTGETGELFF

CDR3 length: 20
J gene: TRBJ2-3
clone size: .
V gene: TRBV15
D gene: TRBD2
CDR3 DNA: TGTGCCACCAGCAGATCCCGGGGACTAGCGGGGGGGCGCACCCCAGATACGCAGTATTTT
CDR3 protein: CATSRSRGLAGGRTPDTQYF

CDR3 length: 11
J gene: TRBJ2-1
clone size: .
V gene: TRBV27
D gene: .
CDR3 DNA: TGTGCCAGCAGTGACAGCAATGAGCAGTTCTTC
CDR3 protein: CASSDSNEQFF

CDR3 length: 15
J gene: TRBJ1-1
clone size: .
V gene: TRBV4-1
D gene: TRBD1
CDR3 DNA: TGCGCCAGCAGCCACCAGGACAGGGGTAGGGCTGAAGCTTTCTTT
CDR3 protein: CASSHQDRGRAEAFF

CDR3 length: 15
J gene: TRBJ1-1
clone size: .
V gene: TRBV4-2
D gene: .
CDR3 DNA: TGTGCCAGCAGCCAAAGGGACAACCAGAACACTGAAGCTTTCTTT
CDR3 protein: CASSQRDNQNTEAFF

CDR3 length: 15
J gene: TRBJ1-2
clone size: .
V gene: TRBV7-2
D gene: .
CDR3 DNA: TGTGCCAGCAGCTTGGGGAGGTGGCAGGCTAGCGGCTACACCTTC
CDR3 protein: CASSLGRWQASGYTF

CDR3 length: 18
J gene: TRBJ2-5
clone size: .
V gene: TRBV4-2
D gene: TRBD2
CDR3 DNA: TGTGCCAGCAGCCCTCGGGGACTAGCGGGGGCCCTCCAAGAGACCCAGTACTTC
CDR3 protein: CASSPRGLAGALQETQYF

CDR3 length: 16
J gene: TRBJ2-3
clone size: .
V gene: TRBV6-4
D gene: TRBD2
CDR3 DNA: TGTGCCAGCAGTGACCTAGCGGGGCCCCACACAGATACGCAGTATTTT
CDR3 protein: CASSDLAGPHTDTQYF